This is a list of T cell receptor beta chains from one sample in a study of blood T cell repertoires in COVID-19. Sequencing used immunoSEQ multiplex PCR; TCRdb keeps in-frame clones, though not all of them. The repertoire includes tens of thousands of clones, approximately 89% of them detected once, and roughly an eighth sits in the top ten. The sample was peripheral blood. Receptor source: a woman aged 55-69 years with active COVID-19. CDR3s include the opening cysteine and the closing phenylalanine or tryptophan. Fields, in order: CDR3 DNA, CDR3 protein, D gene, J gene, clone size, V gene. D genes are given only for firm matches. Not all rows give a size; the values are once, few, many and, for expanded clones, a class.

TGTGCCAGCTCACCGACAGGGGCGAATCAGCCCCAGCATTTT | CASSPTGANQPQHF | TRBD1 | TRBJ1-5 | - | TRBV18
TGTGCCAGCAGTACGGACAAGACTAACTATGGCTACACCTTC | CASSTDKTNYGYTF | - | TRBJ1-2 | - | TRBV6-5
TGCGCCAGCAGCTTGGTGGGGGGGCCCATCAATGAGCAGTTCTTC | CASSLVGGPINEQFF | - | TRBJ2-1 | - | TRBV5-1
TGCGCCAGCAGTGAGTCACGACAGGGAACAGATACGCAGTATTTT | CASSESRQGTDTQYF | TRBD1 | TRBJ2-3 | - | TRBV10-2
TGTGCCACCAGTGATTTGCACGTTGAGCTGCAGTTCTTC | CATSDLHVELQFF | - | TRBJ2-1 | - | TRBV24-1
TGCAGCGTTGGAGGGACAGGGTCCGGAACTAATGAAAAACTGTTTTTT | CSVGGTGSGTNEKLFF | TRBD1 | TRBJ1-4 | - | TRBV29-1
TGTGCCAGCAGCGGACAGGGGGATCTTCCCAAAAACATTCAGTACTTC | CASSGQGDLPKNIQYF | TRBD1 | TRBJ2-4 | once | TRBV9
TGTGCCAGCAGTAGATCCGGGACTAGCTTCAATGAGCAGTTCTTC | CASSRSGTSFNEQFF | TRBD2 | TRBJ2-1 | - | TRBV6-5
TGTGCCAGCTCACAGGACAGGCACACCGGGGAGCTGTTTTTT | CASSQDRHTGELFF | TRBD1 | TRBJ2-2 | - | TRBV18
TGTGCCAGCACCCCCCCGCAGTCCTACGAGCAGTACTTC | CASTPPQSYEQYF | - | TRBJ2-7 | - | TRBV12-3/TRBV12-4
TGTGCCAGCAGCGGATCGGGACAGGGGTGGTCACCCCTCCACTTT | CASSGSGQGWSPLHF | TRBD1 | TRBJ1-6 | few | TRBV11-2
TGCGCCAGCACATCACGGTTGGACACCGGGGAGCTGTTTTTT | CASTSRLDTGELFF | - | TRBJ2-2 | - | TRBV5-1
TGTGCCAGCAGCCTCATAGGGACAGGGGGAACTGAAAATGAAAAACTGTTTTTT | CASSLIGTGGTENEKLFF | TRBD1 | TRBJ1-4 | - | TRBV4-2
TGTGCCAGCAGTAAGACAGGGGGCGGTTACGAGCAGTACTTC | CASSKTGGGYEQYF | TRBD1 | TRBJ2-7 | - | TRBV6-5
TGTGCCAGCAGCTCGACAGGGGTTGGCACTGAAGCTTTCTTT | CASSSTGVGTEAFF | TRBD1 | TRBJ1-1 | - | TRBV9
TGCGCCAGCAGCTTAAAGACAGGGCGCGACGAGCAGTACTTC | CASSLKTGRDEQYF | TRBD1 | TRBJ2-7 | - | TRBV5-1
TGTGCCAGCAGCGTATTAGAGGATAATTCACCCCTCCACTTT | CASSVLEDNSPLHF | - | TRBJ1-6 | - | TRBV9
TGCAGCGTTGGGTGGACGGGACAAGAGCAGTACTTC | CSVGWTGQEQYF | - | TRBJ2-7 | - | TRBV29-1
TGTGCCAGCAGCTTATGGACAGGATTTACAGATACGCAGTATTTT | CASSLWTGFTDTQYF | TRBD1 | TRBJ2-3 | - | TRBV7-2
TGTGCCAGCAGCCATTCGGGGGGCAGGGATCAGCCCCAGCATTTT | CASSHSGGRDQPQHF | - | TRBJ1-5 | once | TRBV5-5